This TCR beta chain was sequenced for a study of blood T cell repertoires in COVID-19. Clones were read by immunoSEQ multiplex PCR, and TCRdb kept only the in-frame ones, dropping some. This sample has approximately 130,000 clones, with approximately 68% found just once. Germline V gene lookup returns CDR1 GTSNPN and CDR2 SVGIG (reference sequence). This CDR3 is 12 amino acids long. V gave up 6 bases and J gave up 1 base, with 9 bases separating them. The rearrangement uses TRBV30 and TRBJ1-1, with unresolved D. The sequencing sample was made of peripheral blood. The source of this sequence is a woman in her seventies with acute or convalescent COVID-19. The CDR3 region has the DNA TGTGCCTGTCATCACTCGAACACTGAAGCTTTCTTT. Protein product: CACHHSNTEAFF.